Presented here are 12 T cell receptor beta chains from one specimen sequenced in a study of CD8+ T cells in alopecia areata. Following extraction, RNA underwent reverse transcription to cDNA, which served as the sequencing template. Data came from immunoSEQ multiplex PCR; TCRdb stores just in-frame clones and leaves some out. The sample yields 110,000 to 150,000 clones, about 60% seen once. The sequencing here drew on CD4+ T cells sorted from blood, taken at week 0. Receptor source: a human donor with alopecia areata.

The rearrangement links TRBV7-9 to TRBJ1-2; 8 bases are a match to TRBD1. The V gene end was trimmed by 5 bases and the J gene end by 8 bases; junction bases not matched to a gene: 7. Germline V gives CDR1 SEHNR, CDR2 FQNEAQ (reference sequence). The CDR3 has 13 residues. The CDR3 protein is CASSVGQGAGYTF. The DNA for the CDR3 is TGTGCCAGCAGCGTCGGACAGGGAGCGGGCTACACCTTC.

V is TRBV5-1 and J is TRBJ2-3, with 7 bases fitting TRBD1. The CDR3 consists of 14 residues. V shed 6 bases and J 3 bases; nucleotides not matched to a gene: 7. The germline V gene encodes CDR1 SGHRS and CDR2 YFSETQ. The CDR3 region is CASTPGQTTDTQYF. In nucleotides, the CDR3 is TGCGCCAGCACCCCGGGACAGACTACAGATACGCAGTATTTT.

The rearrangement joins TRBV5-6 to TRBJ2-3; D remains unclear. Germline V gives CDR1 SGHDT, CDR2 YYEEEE. This CDR3 region has 14 residues. V was trimmed by 3 bases and J by 2 bases, leaving 10 bases between them. The CDR3: CASSSGFTTDTQYF. In DNA form, the CDR3 reads TGTGCCAGCAGCTCAGGATTCACCACAGATACGCAGTATTTT.

The genes are TRBV30 and TRBJ1-2; D is ambiguous. Germline CDR1 reads GTSNPN; CDR2 reads SVGIG (reference sequence). The CDR3 length is 13 residues. Trimming took off 4 bases at V and 8 bases at J, with 17 bases between the two ends. The CDR3 DNA follows: TGTGCCTGGATATATGGTTCCAGAGGAGGCTACACCTTC. Amino acid sequence: CAWIYGSRGGYTF.

The CDR3 reads CASSLGQGRSGNTIYF. The CDR3 DNA reads as TGTGCCAGCAGCTTGGGACAGGGGCGGTCTGGAAACACCATATATTTT. V and J are TRBV7-6 and TRBJ1-3; 10 nucleotides match TRBD1. CDR3 size: 16 residues. The V gene's germline CDR1 is SGHVS and CDR2 FNYEAQ. The V gene end was trimmed by 3 bases and the J gene end by 1 base; junction bases not matched to a gene: 3.

This chain connects TRBV6-6 to TRBJ1-6; TRBD1 matches at 11 bases. The V gene end was trimmed by 8 bases and the J gene end by 8 bases; junction bases not matched to a gene: 5. CDR3 length: 14 residues. Germline V gene sequence: CDR1 MNHNY, CDR2 SVGAGI (reference sequence). The CDR3 DNA reads as TGTGCCAGCGCCTCGGGACAGGGGGATTCACCCCTCCACTTT. Its translation: CASASGQGDSPLHF.

The chain uses TRBV2 and TRBJ2-5; D uncertain. Per the germline V gene, CDR1 is SNHLY and CDR2 is FYNNEI. The CDR3 contains 13 residues. The ends were cut back, 5 bases at V and 2 bases at J, with 9 bases in the middle. This CDR3 is CASSTWEQETQYF. In nucleotides, the CDR3 is TGTGCCAGCAGTACGTGGGAACAAGAGACCCAGTACTTC.

J is TRBJ2-1 and V is TRBV7-9; 8 bases match TRBD2. The length of the CDR3 is 15 residues. V trimming: 2 bases; J trimming: 9 bases; junction bases outside the gene matches: 9. Germline V gives CDR1 SEHNR, CDR2 FQNEAQ (reference sequence). Here the CDR3 reads CASSLPGLGLGEQFF. CDR3 bases: TGTGCCAGCAGCTTACCGGGACTAGGATTGGGTGAGCAGTTCTTC.

The rearrangement joins TRBV5-8 to TRBJ2-7, with 9 bases identical to TRBD2. The J call may not be correct, given that the DNA end is closer to TRBJ2-1. The CDR3 loop spans 16 amino acids. The germline V gene encodes CDR1 SGHTS and CDR2 YDEGEE. The CDR3 region is CASSLPGLATDDEQFF. As DNA, the CDR3 is TGTGCCAGCAGCTTACCGGGACTAGCAACCGACGATGAGCAGTTCTTC.

This chain uses TRBV27 with TRBJ1-5, with TRBD1 identical over 9 bases. This CDR3 region has 15 residues. Germline V lookup: CDR1 MNHEY, CDR2 SMNVEV (reference sequence). V shed 10 bases, J shed 2 bases, and the junction held 9 bases outside the gene matches. CDR3 bases: TGTGCCACCCCGACAGGGGGGGAAGGCAATCAGCCCCAGCATTTT. It specifies CATPTGGEGNQPQHF.

V and J are TRBV30 and TRBJ1-3; D might be TRBD1 (5 bases). The CDR3 covers 14 residues. Trimming took 7 bases from V and 0 from J, leaving 13 bases between them. Germline CDR1 and CDR2: GTSNPN and SVGIG (reference sequence). CDR3 DNA sequence: TGTGCCTCCCTCCCGGGGGTCTCTGGAAACACCATATATTTT. Protein sequence: CASLPGVSGNTIYF.

This chain joins TRBV14 and TRBJ2-1; unclear D gene. CDR1 is SGHDN and CDR2 is FVKESK in the germline V gene. This CDR3 is 14 amino acids long. Trimming pared 1 base from V and 3 bases from J, leaving 7 bases between. In nucleotides, the CDR3 is TGTGCCAGCAGCCAAGCGGCGTACTACAATGAGCAGTTCTTC. Translated, it gives CASSQAAYYNEQFF.